This TCR beta chain appears in the sequencing data of a study of shared clonotypes between healthy human individuals. Study-level information: CD4 naive and CD4 memory each took three plates per donor, while CD8 naive took two and CD8 memory one. Study-wide findings and caveats: There were few donors, and this limited the genetic and exposure-history diversity represented.

Donors, healthy HIV-negative adults, lacked recent acute infections or vaccinations. Into CD45RA+ naive and CD45RA-negative memory subsets, the CD4+ cells were split. In the case of this clone: The antigen remains undetermined.

Profiled with immunoSEQ multiplex PCR; TCRdb holds only in-frame clones, not every one. There are 330,000 or so clones in the sample; roughly 70% occur only once, and approximately 10% lies in the top ten. Germline V gene lookup returns CDR1 SGHKS and CDR2 YYEKEE (reference sequence). CDR3 size: 15 residues. V gave up 3 bases and J gave up 7 bases, with 17 bases separating them. The origin of this receptor is a man in his thirties or forties in good health. The chain carries TRBV5-5 and TRBJ1-3, with unresolved D. The material sequenced was memory CD4+ T cells sorted from blood. Subset denoted: CD45RA-negative fraction. The CDR3 protein is CASSSLTDKWNTIYF. CDR3 in DNA: TGTGCCAGCAGCTCTCTCACAGACAAATGGAACACCATATATTTT.